This is a list of T cell receptor beta chains from one sample in a study of cytomegalovirus exposure and HLA in healthy donors. The table came from immunoSEQ multiplex PCR; TCRdb's copy has only in-frame clones and leaves some out. The sample lists 200,000 to 250,000 clones, around 87% occurring once. Sequencing was done on a sample of PBMCs. These receptors were obtained from a woman aged 18-29 years in good health and CMV-seropositive. The conserved cysteine and the conserved F or W are not part of the CDR3 here.

v_gene	j_gene	CDR3aa
TRBV2	TRBJ1-2	ASSTGTGFGYT
TRBV20-1	TRBJ1-5	RTGNQPQH
TRBV6-1	TRBJ2-7	ATDRVVFDEQY
TRBV30	TRBJ2-7	AWSQGLAGSYEQY
TRBV6-6	TRBJ1-5	ASSNSLGQPQH
TRBV7-6	TRBJ2-5	ASPSGGGGTQY
TRBV18	TRBJ1-2	ASSPDKNYGYT
TRBV6-5	TRBJ2-7	ASSRTSRSSYEQY
TRBV27	TRBJ2-7	ASSRDGTGAYEQY
TRBV4-2	TRBJ2-7	ASSPSPGGSYEQY
TRBV6-1	TRBJ1-1	ATSENTEAF
TRBV6-6	TRBJ1-4	ASSYGGADEKLF
TRBV11-2	TRBJ2-7	ASSPQVREVDYEQY
TRBV27	TRBJ2-2	ASSLGTSGNTGELF
TRBV7-9	TRBJ1-4	ASSNRDRGGEKLF
TRBV9	TRBJ1-4	ASSVDRSREKLF
TRBV29-1	TRBJ2-2	SGGTSGSSGELF
TRBV19	TRBJ1-2	ASSRKHGTANNYGYT
TRBV6-1	TRBJ1-1	ASSDRGHTEAF
TRBV9	TRBJ2-2	ASNNRANTGELF
TRBV19	TRBJ1-2	ASSIDLRRTHDTNYGYT
TRBV19	TRBJ2-7	ATADSSYEQY
TRBV28	TRBJ1-3	ASSLGRGGNTIY
TRBV5-1	TRBJ2-3	ASSSPDRYTQY
TRBV6-6	TRBJ2-3	ASAHSLLNTDTQY
TRBV5-6	TRBJ1-5	ASSLFQGFWDQPQH
TRBV19	TRBJ2-7	ATRPAGTSLSSYEQY
TRBV6-5	TRBJ2-7	ASSYSGTGAFYEQY
TRBV4-1	TRBJ1-2	ASSHPGQGGVYGYT
TRBV19	TRBJ1-2	ASSVQGRDGYT
TRBV15	TRBJ2-7	ATSREGLVGSYEQY
TRBV11-2	TRBJ2-3	ASSSGTSNTDTQY
TRBV28	TRBJ2-3	ASSLSGGAGAGDTQY
TRBV28	TRBJ2-1	ASSLRTSGVGGQF
TRBV5-1	TRBJ1-2	ASSLDPGAINYGYT
TRBV14	TRBJ2-7	ASSQDRDSGGIRPNTYEQY
TRBV27	TRBJ1-2	ASSSSGTGNYGYT
TRBV19	TRBJ1-1	ASSINEGTEAF
TRBV5-1	TRBJ2-7	ASSYDRINYEQY
TRBV7-2	TRBJ1-3	ASSWTLTGLIGSGNTIY
TRBV29-1	TRBJ1-1	SVCAGNMNTEAF
TRBV9	TRBJ2-7	ASSAAGGSAYEQY
TRBV5-1	TRBJ2-7	ASSLTGDFYEQY
TRBV11-2	TRBJ1-5	ASSLERGQPQH
TRBV29-1	TRBJ2-2	SVRDRAGTGELF
TRBV5-4	TRBJ1-3	ASSSTGRGSGDTIY